Listed below are T cell receptor beta chains from one sample, sequenced in a study of blood T cell repertoires in COVID-19. TCRdb's copy holds only in-frame clones and misses some; the assay was immunoSEQ multiplex PCR. This table has hundreds of thousands of clones, over 75% appearing once. The source material was peripheral blood. The receptors come from a woman aged 60-70 years with COVID-19, enrolled during active disease. Each CDR3 is given with its conserved first and last residue.

TRBJ2-5 | TRBV7-2 | CASSQSETQYF
TRBJ2-3 | TRBV10-1 | CASSELSTDTQYF
TRBJ2-7 | TRBV7-9 | CASSPWTREGYEQYF
TRBJ2-2 | TRBV2 | CASSTRLAGNTGELFF
TRBJ2-2 | TRBV9 | CASTSGLLLGGELFF
TRBJ1-6 | TRBV6-5 | CASRSSYNSPLHF
TRBJ1-6 | TRBV5-1 | CASSFRAQGSYNSPLHF
TRBJ2-5 | TRBV2 | CASSTHRGRVAETQYF
TRBJ2-6 | TRBV6-2/TRBV6-3 | CASSYRGTGANVLTF
TRBJ1-1 | TRBV6-5 | CASNQGSDTEAFF
TRBJ2-7 | TRBV19 | CASSDFGQQGEQYF
TRBJ1-2 | TRBV2 | CASSPQGVNYGYTF
TRBJ1-4 | TRBV15 | CATSTRDRTNEKLFF
TRBJ1-1 | TRBV4-1 | CASSHNIGVNTEAFF
TRBJ1-2 | TRBV19 | CASSISLQGSYGYTF
TRBJ1-1 | TRBV6-6 | CASSYSSQGGDTEAFF
TRBJ1-1 | TRBV2 | CASSLSGGSEAFF
TRBJ1-1 | TRBV6-5 | CASSYSIGGGGTEAFF
TRBJ2-7 | TRBV4-1 | CASSRDTGGSYEQYF
TRBJ1-4 | TRBV29-1 | CSVAGRDNEKLFF
TRBJ2-5 | TRBV5-1 | CASSLVGGALGLETQYF
TRBJ2-5 | TRBV6-5 | CASSTPGLEQETQYF
TRBJ1-4 | TRBV7-6 | CASSLGPGRVATNEKLFF
TRBJ2-7 | TRBV10-3 | CAISETGFSTYEQYF
TRBJ1-2 | TRBV2 | CASNADRAPYGYTF
TRBJ2-2 | TRBV7-9 | CASSPPFVGELFF
TRBJ2-7 | TRBV6-1 | CASSVYGGTERDEQYF
TRBJ2-7 | TRBV5-6 | CASSLAGTGVYEQYF
TRBJ1-2 | TRBV28 | CASSWTGGNYGYTF
TRBJ1-2 | TRBV11-2 | CASSPDRGYGYTF
TRBJ1-1 | TRBV2 | CASSSTGGATTEAFF
TRBJ2-7 | TRBV28 | CASSFQGGLGEQYF
TRBJ1-3 | TRBV3-1/TRBV3-2 | CASKGRGGNTIYF
TRBJ2-3 | TRBV5-1 | CASSLDGGGTDTQYF
TRBJ2-5 | TRBV3-1/TRBV3-2 | CASSQAPGAETQYF
TRBJ1-3 | TRBV5-6 | CASSYGQGLAGNTIYF
TRBJ2-3 | TRBV11-2 | CASSLVAGGFPDTQYF
TRBJ2-3 | TRBV3-1/TRBV3-2 | CASSLSWVRTDTQYF
TRBJ2-2 | TRBV4-1 | CASSLTGVGGTGELFF
TRBJ1-1 | TRBV7-3 | CASSSPGTSEAFF
TRBJ2-5 | TRBV5-4 | CASSLGGLAGTKETQYF
TRBJ1-2 | TRBV7-2 | CASSHGDRVYYGYTF
TRBJ2-5 | TRBV18 | CASSPRTIQETQYF
TRBJ2-1 | TRBV3-1/TRBV3-2 | CASSLGGKPYNEQFF